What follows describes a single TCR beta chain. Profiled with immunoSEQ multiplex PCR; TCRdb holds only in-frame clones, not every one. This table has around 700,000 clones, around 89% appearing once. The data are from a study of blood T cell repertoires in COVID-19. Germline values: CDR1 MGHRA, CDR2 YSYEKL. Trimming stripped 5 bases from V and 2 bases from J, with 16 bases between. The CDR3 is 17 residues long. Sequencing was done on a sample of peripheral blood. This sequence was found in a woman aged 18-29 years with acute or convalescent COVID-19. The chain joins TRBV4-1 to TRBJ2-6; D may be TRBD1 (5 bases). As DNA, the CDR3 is TGCGCCAGCAGCACCAAGATTTTAGGGGCTGGGGCCAACGTCCTGACTTTC. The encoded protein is CASSTKILGAGANVLTF.